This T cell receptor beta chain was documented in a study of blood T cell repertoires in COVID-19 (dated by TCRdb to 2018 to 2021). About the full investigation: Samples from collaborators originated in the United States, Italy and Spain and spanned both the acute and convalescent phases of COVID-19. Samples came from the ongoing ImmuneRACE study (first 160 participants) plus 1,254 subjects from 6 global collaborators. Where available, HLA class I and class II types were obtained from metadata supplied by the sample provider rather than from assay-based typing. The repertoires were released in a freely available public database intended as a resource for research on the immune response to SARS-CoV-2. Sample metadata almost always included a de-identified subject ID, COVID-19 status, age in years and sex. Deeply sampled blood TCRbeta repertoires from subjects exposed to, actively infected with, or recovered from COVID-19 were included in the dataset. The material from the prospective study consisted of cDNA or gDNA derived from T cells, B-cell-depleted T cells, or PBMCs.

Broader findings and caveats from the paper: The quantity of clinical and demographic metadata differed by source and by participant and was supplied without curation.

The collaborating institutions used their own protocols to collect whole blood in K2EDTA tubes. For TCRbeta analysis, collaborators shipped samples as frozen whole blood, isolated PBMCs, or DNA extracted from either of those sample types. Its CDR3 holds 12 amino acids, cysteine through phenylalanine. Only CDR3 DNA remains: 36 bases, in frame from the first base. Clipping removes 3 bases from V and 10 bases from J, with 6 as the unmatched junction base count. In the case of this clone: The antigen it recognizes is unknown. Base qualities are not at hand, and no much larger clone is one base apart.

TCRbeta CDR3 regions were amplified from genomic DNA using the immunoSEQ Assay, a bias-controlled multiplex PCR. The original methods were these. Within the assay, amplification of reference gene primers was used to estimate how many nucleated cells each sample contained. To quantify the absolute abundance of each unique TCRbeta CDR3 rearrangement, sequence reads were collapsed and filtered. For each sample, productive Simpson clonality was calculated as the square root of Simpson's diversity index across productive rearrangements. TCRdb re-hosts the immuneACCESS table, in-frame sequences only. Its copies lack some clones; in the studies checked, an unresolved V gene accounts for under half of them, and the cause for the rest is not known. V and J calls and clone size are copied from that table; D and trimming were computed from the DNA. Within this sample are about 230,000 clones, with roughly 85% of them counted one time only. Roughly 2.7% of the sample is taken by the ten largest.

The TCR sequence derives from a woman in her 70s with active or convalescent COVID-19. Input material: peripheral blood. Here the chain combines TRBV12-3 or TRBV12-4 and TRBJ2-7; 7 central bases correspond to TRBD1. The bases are TGTGCCAGCAGTTTGGGGGACAGCTCACAGTACTTC. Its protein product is CASSLGDSSQYF.